A single sample gave rise to the 14 T cell receptor beta chains below, sequenced in a study of metastatic and nonmetastatic thyroid tumors. Every patient underwent thyroid surgery untreated. MiXCR was used by TCRdb to re-call the PCR reads. The data show roughly 30,000 clones, 20% to 25% seen once. The source material was blood. The receptors were gathered from a female donor with papillary thyroid cancer or a benign thyroid nodule (not recorded which). Some clones in this sample may be carry-over from other donors' samples.

By sample fraction, this clone is medium-sized (0.01 to 0.1%). The chain recombines TRBV28 with TRBJ2-7; D is unclear. Germline V CDR1 and CDR2: MDHEN, SYDVKM. V lost 6 bases, J lost 7 bases, and 10 bases lay in between. The CDR3 has 11 amino acids. CDR3 bases: TGTGCCAGCAGCCTAACCCGGGAGCAGTACTTC. This translates into CASSLTREQYF.

This clone was counted many times. The gene calls are TRBV11-2 and TRBJ2-2; D is unresolved. In germline, CDR1 is SGHAT, CDR2 FQNNGV. Trimming took off 6 bases at V and 2 bases at J, with 19 bases between the two ends. This CDR3 is 17 amino acids long. The CDR3 coding sequence is TGTGCCAGCAGACAGTACACCGAGACGGTAAACACCGGGGAGCTGTTTTTT. This codes for CASRQYTETVNTGELFF.

This clone showed up just a few times. Mismatch with germline at one junction end may stem from a read error. CDR3 nucleotide sequence: TGTGCCAGCAGTGATTGGGGCTCTGGGTCCAACTTCCTGACTTTC. Its translation: CASSDWGSGSNFLTF. The chain joins TRBV2 to TRBJ2-6, with TRBD1 as a possible D gene (5 bases). The CDR3 spans 15 residues. The germline CDR1 and CDR2 sequences are SNHLY and FYNNEI.

This clone came up many times. V usage is TRBV7-2 and J usage is TRBJ2-2, with D perhaps matching TRBD2 (5 bases). The CDR3 has 15 residues. The V gene's germline CDR1 is SGHTA and CDR2 FQGNSA. V was trimmed by 3 bases and J by 0 bases, leaving 8 bases between them. This CDR3 reads CASSFVLANTGELFF. CDR3 in DNA: TGTGCCAGCAGCTTTGTACTAGCGAACACCGGGGAGCTGTTTTTT.

This clone was counted only a few times. This may be a read error: a much more frequent sequence differs by one nucleotide. CDR3 sequence (DNA): TGTGCCAGCAGCCCACAGGTCACAGATACGCAGTATTTT. Translating gives CASSPQVTDTQYF. The chain has TRBV7-2 and TRBJ2-3; D is perhaps TRBD1 (5 bases). The CDR3 runs to 13 residues. V lost 5 bases and J 2 bases, leaving 8 bases between the germline ends. Germline CDR1 reads SGHTA; CDR2 reads FQGNSA.

The rearrangement joins TRBV9 to TRBJ1-1, with no clear D. V dropped 4 bases and J dropped 11 bases, with 24 bases sitting between them. The CDR3 contains 15 residues. The germline gives CDR1 SGDLS, CDR2 YYNGEE. The CDR3 sequence is CASSQGPPRGGWAFF. DNA of the CDR3: TGTGCCAGCAGCCAAGGCCCCCCTAGAGGAGGGTGGGCTTTCTTT.

This clone was detected ten times or more. The chain combines TRBV28 with TRBJ2-3; a weak D match, TRBD2 (6 bases). V lost 4 bases to trimming and J lost 4 bases, with 9 bases between them. The germline gives CDR1 MDHEN, CDR2 SYDVKM. CDR3 size: 13 residues. This CDR3 is CASSYGGPDTQYF. For the CDR3, the DNA is TGTGCCAGCAGTTACGGGGGACCAGATACGCAGTATTTT.

This clone was counted ten times or more. A single base separates this from a much larger clone, so it may be a read error. V and J are TRBV28 and TRBJ1-4; TRBD1 is a possible D gene (5 bases). Trimming pared 8 bases from V and 7 bases from J, leaving 11 bases between. Germline V gives CDR1 MDHEN, CDR2 SYDVKM. The CDR3 has 12 residues. The DNA of the CDR3 is TGTGCCAGCTCCGGGGGGACTGAAAAACTGTTTTTT. Translated, it gives CASSGGTEKLFF.

This clone was found many times. This sequence joins TRBV15 and TRBJ2-1, with D possibly matching TRBD2 (5 bases). Trimming shortened V by 5 bases and J by 7 bases, and 21 bases separated the two germline ends. In germline, CDR1 is LNHNV, CDR2 YYDKDF (reference sequence). This CDR3 has 16 amino acids. This chain's CDR3 is CATSPAGFGVRNEQFF. The CDR3 DNA is TGTGCCACCAGCCCCGCGGGCTTTGGGGTACGGAATGAGCAGTTCTTC.

The gene calls are TRBV28 and TRBJ2-7; unclear D gene. The CDR3 covers 13 residues. In germline, CDR1 is MDHEN, CDR2 SYDVKM. The V end was cut by 6 bases, the J end by 6 bases, with 15 bases between. CDR3: CASSNLGLVEQYF. The CDR3 DNA is TGTGCCAGCAGCAACCTTGGGCTTGTCGAGCAGTACTTC.

The chain recombines TRBV6-2 or TRBV6-3 with TRBJ2-1; D may be TRBD2 (5 bases). Trimming took 7 bases from V and 11 from J, leaving 21 bases between them. The CDR3 is 14 residues long. Germline V lookup: CDR1 MNHEY, CDR2 SVGEGT. The CDR3 nucleotides are TGTGCCAGCACCACGATGGGGAGAAGAGGGAAGCAGTTCTTC. Amino acids: CASTTMGRRGKQFF.

This clone has only a few counts. A junction end diverges from the germline sequence, so it may reflect a read error. The chain is built from TRBV20-1 and TRBJ2-7; D is unresolved. CDR1 is DFQATT and CDR2 is SNEGSKA in the germline V gene (reference sequence). CDR3 size: 12 residues. The CDR3 sequence: CSASACSYEQYF. CDR3 bases: TGCAGTGCTAGCGCGTGCTCCTACGAGCAGTACTTT.

This clone was detected a few times. Relative to the germline gene, one junction end is altered; a read error may explain this. Different DNA sequences within this sample yield the same CDR3. The chain has TRBV28 and TRBJ2-3, with D possibly matching TRBD2 (5 bases). CDR1 and CDR2 (germline): MDHEN, SYDVKM. The CDR3 spans 15 residues. The CDR3 protein is CASSRPGALGDTQYF. DNA of the CDR3: TGTGCCAGCAGTCGCCCTGGTGCTCTGGGAGATACTCAGTATTTT.

The sample holds a few counts of this clone. At one of its ends the junction is not consistent with the germline gene, which may arise from a read error. This chain joins TRBV2 and TRBJ2-5; 9 positions match TRBD2. This CDR3 comprises 15 residues. CDR1 and CDR2 from the germline V gene are SNHLY and FYNNEI. The CDR3 coding sequence is TGTGTCAGCAGCGGGACTAGCCGGCTTAAAGAGACCCATTACTTC. This sequence encodes CVSSGTSRLKETHYF.